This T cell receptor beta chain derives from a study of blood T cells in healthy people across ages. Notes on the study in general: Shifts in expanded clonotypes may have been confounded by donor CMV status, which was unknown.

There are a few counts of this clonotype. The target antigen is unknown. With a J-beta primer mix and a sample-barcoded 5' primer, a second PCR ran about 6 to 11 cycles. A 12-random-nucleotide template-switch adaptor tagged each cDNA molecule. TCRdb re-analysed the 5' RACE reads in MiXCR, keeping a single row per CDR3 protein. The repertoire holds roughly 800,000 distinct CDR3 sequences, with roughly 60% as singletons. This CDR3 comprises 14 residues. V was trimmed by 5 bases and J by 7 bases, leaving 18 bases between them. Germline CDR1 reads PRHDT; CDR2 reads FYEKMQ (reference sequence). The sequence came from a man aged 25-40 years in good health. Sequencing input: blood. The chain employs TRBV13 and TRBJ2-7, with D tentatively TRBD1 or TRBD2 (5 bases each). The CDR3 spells CASSAARDLREQYF. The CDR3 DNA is TGTGCCAGCAGCGCAGCAAGGGACCTTAGGGAGCAGTACTTC.